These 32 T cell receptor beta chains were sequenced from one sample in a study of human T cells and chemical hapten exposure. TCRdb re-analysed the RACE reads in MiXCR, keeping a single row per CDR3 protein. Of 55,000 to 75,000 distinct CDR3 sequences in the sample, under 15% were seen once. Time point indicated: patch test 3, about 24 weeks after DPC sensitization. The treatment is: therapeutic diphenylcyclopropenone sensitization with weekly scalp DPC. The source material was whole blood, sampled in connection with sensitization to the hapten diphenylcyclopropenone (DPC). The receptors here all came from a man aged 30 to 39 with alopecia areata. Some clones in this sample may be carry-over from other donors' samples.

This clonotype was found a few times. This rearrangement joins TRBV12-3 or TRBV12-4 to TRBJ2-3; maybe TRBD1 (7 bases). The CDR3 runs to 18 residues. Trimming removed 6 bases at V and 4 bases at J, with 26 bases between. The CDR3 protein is CASRTSSGGLGRPDTQYF. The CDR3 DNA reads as TGTGCCAGCAGAACCTCCTCAGGGGGGTTAGGACGGCCAGATACGCAGTATTTT.

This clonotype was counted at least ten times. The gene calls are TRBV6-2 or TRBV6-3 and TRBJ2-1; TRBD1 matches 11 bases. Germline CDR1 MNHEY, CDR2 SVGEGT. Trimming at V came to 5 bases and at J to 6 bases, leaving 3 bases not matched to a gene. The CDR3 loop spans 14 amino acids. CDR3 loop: CASSQGQGGNEQFF. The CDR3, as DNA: TGTGCCAGCAGTCAGGGACAGGGGGGCAATGAGCAGTTCTTC.

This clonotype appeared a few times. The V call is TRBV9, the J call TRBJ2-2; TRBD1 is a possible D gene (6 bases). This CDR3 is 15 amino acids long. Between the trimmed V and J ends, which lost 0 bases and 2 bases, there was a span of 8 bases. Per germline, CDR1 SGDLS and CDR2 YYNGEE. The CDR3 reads CASSVAGHNTGELFF. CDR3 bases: TGTGCCAGCAGCGTAGCGGGACACAACACCGGGGAGCTGTTTTTT.

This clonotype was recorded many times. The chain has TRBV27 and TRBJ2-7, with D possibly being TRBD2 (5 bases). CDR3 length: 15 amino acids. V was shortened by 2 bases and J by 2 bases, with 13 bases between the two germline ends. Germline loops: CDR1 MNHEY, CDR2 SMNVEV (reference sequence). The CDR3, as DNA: TGTGCCAGCAGTTTACGAGGGCGGATAGCCTACGAGCAGTACTTC. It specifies CASSLRGRIAYEQYF.

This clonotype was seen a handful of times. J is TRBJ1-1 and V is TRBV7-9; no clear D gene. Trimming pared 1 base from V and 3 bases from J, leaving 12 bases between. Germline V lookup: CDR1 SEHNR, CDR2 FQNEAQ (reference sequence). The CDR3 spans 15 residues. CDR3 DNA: TGTGCCAGCAGCTTAGTTGTCGGGGTAGACACTGAAGCTTTCTTT. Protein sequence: CASSLVVGVDTEAFF.

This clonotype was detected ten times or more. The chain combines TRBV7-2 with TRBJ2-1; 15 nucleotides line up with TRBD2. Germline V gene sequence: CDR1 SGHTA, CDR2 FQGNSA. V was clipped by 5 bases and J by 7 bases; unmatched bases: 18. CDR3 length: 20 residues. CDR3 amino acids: CASSRASGLAGGGVWNEQFF. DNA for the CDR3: TGTGCCAGCAGCCGAGCCTCGGGACTAGCGGGGGGCGGGGTGTGGAATGAGCAGTTCTTC.

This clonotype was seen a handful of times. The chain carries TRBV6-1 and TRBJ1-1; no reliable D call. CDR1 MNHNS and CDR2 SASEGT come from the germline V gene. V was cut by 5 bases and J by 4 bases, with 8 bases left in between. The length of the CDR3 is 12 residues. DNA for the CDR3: TGTGCCAGCAGTCGGGCGGCCACTGAAGCTTTCTTT. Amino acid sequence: CASSRAATEAFF.

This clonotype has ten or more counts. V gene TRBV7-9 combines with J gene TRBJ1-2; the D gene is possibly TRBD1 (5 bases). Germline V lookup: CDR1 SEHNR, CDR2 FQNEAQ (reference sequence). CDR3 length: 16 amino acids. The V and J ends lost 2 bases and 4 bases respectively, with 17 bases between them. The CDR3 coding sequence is TGTGCCAGCAGCTTAACCCAGGGCCGAACTTCCTATGGCTACACCTTC. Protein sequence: CASSLTQGRTSYGYTF.

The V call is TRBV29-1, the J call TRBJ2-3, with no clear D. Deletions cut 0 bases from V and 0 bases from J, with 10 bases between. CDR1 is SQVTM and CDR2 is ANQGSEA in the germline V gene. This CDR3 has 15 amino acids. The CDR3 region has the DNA TGCAGCGTTGAAGATCAATGGGATAGCACAGATACGCAGTATTTT. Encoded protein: CSVEDQWDSTDTQYF.

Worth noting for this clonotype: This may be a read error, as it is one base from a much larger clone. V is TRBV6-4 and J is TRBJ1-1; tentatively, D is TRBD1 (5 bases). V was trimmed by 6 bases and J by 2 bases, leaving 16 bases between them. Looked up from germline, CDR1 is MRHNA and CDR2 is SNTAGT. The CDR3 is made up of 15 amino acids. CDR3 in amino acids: CASSRSTGFNTEAFF. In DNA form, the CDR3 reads TGTGCCAGCAGCCGAAGCACAGGATTTAACACTGAAGCTTTCTTT.

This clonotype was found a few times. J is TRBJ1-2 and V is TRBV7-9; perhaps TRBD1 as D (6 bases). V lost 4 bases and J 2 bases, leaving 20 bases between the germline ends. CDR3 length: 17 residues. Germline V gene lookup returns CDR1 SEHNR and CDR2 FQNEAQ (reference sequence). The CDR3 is CASSWYRVGDWNYGYTF. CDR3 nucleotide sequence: TGTGCCAGCAGCTGGTACAGGGTAGGGGATTGGAACTATGGCTACACCTTC.

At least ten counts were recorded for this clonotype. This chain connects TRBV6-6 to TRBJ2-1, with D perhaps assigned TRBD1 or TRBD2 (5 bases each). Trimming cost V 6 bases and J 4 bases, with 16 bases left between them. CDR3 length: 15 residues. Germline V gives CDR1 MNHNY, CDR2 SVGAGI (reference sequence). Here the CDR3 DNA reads TGTGCCAGCAGCCCGGGGACGGTTGCTTACAATGAGCAGTTCTTC. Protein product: CASSPGTVAYNEQFF.

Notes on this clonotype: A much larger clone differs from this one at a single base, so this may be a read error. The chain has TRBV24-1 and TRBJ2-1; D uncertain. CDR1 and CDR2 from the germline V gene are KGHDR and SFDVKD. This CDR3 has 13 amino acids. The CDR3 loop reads CVTTSGGYNEQFF. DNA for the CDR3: TGTGTCACCACTTCCGGCGGATACAATGAGCAGTTCTTC.

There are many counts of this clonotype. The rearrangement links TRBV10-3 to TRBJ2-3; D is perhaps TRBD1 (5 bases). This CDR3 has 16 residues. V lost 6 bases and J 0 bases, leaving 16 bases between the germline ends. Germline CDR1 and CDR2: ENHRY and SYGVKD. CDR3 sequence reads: CAISSAIGASTDTQYF. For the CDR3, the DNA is TGTGCCATCAGCTCAGCAATTGGGGCGAGCACAGATACGCAGTATTTT.

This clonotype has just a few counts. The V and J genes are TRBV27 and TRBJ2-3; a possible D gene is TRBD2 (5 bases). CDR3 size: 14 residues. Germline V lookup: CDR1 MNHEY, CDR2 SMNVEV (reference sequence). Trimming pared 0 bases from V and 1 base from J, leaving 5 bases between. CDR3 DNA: TGTGCCAGCAGTTTATCGAGGGGCACAGATACGCAGTATTTT. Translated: CASSLSRGTDTQYF.

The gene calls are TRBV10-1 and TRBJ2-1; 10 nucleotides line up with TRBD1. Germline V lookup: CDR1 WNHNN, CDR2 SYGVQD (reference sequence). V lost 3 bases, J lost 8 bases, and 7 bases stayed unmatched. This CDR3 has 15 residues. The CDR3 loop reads CASSERDRGLYEQFF. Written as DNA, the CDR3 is TGCGCCAGCAGTGAAAGGGACAGGGGTCTTTATGAGCAGTTCTTC.

This CDR3 reads CASSWGAVQETQYF. The CDR3, as DNA: TGTGCCAGCAGCTGGGGGGCCGTACAAGAGACCCAGTACTTC. The chain combines TRBV7-2 with TRBJ2-5, with D perhaps TRBD1 or TRBD2 (6 bases each). V was pared by 4 bases and J by 2 bases, with 11 bases between. CDR1 and CDR2 (germline): SGHTA, FQGNSA. The CDR3 length is 14 residues.

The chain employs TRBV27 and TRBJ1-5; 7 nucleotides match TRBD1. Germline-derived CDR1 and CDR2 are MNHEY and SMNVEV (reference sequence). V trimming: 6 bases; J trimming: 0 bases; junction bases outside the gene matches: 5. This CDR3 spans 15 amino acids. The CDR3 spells CASRAGTASNQPQHF. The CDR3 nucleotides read TGTGCCAGCAGAGCCGGGACAGCTAGCAATCAGCCCCAGCATTTT.

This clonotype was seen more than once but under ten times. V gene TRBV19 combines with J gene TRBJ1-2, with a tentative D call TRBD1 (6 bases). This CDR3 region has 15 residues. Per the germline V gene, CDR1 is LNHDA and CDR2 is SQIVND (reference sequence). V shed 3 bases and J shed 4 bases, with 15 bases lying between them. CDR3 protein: CASSIAYLTGYGYTF. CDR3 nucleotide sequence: TGTGCCAGTAGTATTGCCTATTTGACAGGCTATGGCTACACCTTC.

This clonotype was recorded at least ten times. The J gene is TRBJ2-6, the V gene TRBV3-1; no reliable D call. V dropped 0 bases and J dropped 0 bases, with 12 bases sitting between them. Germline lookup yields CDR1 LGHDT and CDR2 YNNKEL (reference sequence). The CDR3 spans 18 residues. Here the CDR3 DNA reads TGTGCCAGCAGCCAAGATGGTCGGGTAACCTCTGGGGCCAACGTCCTGACTTTC. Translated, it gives CASSQDGRVTSGANVLTF.

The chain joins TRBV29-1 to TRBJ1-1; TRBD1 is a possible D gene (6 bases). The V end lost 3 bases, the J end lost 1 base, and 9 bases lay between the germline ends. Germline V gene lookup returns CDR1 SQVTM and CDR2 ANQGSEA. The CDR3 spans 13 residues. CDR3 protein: CSVDHRANTEAFF. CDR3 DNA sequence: TGCAGCGTTGATCACAGGGCGAACACTGAAGCTTTCTTT.

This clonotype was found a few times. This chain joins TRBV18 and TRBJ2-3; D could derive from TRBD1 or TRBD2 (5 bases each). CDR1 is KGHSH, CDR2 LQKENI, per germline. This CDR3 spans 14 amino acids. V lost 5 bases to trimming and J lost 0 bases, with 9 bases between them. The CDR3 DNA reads TGTGCCAGCTCAGGGACGGGAAGCACAGATACGCAGTATTTT. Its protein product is CASSGTGSTDTQYF.

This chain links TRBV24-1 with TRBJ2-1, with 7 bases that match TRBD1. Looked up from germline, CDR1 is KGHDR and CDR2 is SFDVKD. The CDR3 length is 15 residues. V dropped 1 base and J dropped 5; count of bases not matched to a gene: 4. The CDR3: CATSDFTRGNNEQFF. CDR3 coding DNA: TGTGCCACCAGTGATTTTACCAGGGGGAACAATGAGCAGTTCTTC.

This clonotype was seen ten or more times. As DNA, the CDR3 is TGTGCCAGCAGCCGAAACAGGGAAAAACTGTTTTTT. Translated: CASSRNREKLFF. The rearrangement links TRBV5-6 to TRBJ1-4, with D possibly being TRBD1 (5 bases). V lost 4 bases, J lost 8 bases, and 9 bases lay in between. The CDR3 is 12 residues long. Looked up from germline, CDR1 is SGHDT and CDR2 is YYEEEE.

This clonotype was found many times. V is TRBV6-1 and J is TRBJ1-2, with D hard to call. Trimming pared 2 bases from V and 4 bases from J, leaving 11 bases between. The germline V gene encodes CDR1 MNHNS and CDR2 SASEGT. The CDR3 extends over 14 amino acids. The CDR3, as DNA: TGTGCCAGCAGTGAACGCAGTATATCCTATGGCTACACCTTC. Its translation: CASSERSISYGYTF.

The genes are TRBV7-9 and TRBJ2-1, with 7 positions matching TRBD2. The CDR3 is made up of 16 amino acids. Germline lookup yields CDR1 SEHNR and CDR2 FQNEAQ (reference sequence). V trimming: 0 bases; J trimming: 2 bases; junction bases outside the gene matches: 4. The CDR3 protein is CASSLALAGAYNEQFF. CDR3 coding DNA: TGTGCCAGCAGCTTAGCTCTGGCGGGGGCCTACAATGAGCAGTTCTTC.

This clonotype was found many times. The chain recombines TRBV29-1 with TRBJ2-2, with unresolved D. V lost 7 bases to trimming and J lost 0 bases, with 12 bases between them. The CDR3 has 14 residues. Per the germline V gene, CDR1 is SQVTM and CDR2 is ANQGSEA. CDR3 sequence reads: CSAMARANTGELFF. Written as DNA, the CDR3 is TGCAGCGCCATGGCGCGAGCGAACACCGGGGAGCTGTTTTTT.

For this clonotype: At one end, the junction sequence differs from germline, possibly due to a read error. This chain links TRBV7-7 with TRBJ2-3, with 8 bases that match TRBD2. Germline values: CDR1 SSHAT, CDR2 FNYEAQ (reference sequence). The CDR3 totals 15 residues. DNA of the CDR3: TGTGCTAGCAGCCGTTATAGCGGGAACACAGATACGCAGTATTTT. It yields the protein CASSRYSGNTDTQYF.

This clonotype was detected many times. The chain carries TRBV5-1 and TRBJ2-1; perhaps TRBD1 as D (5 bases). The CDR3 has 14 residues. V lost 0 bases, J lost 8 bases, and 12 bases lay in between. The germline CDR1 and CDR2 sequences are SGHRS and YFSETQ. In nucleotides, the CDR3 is TGCGCCAGCAGCTTGGGGCAAGCCAGGGATGAGCAGTTCTTC. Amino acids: CASSLGQARDEQFF.

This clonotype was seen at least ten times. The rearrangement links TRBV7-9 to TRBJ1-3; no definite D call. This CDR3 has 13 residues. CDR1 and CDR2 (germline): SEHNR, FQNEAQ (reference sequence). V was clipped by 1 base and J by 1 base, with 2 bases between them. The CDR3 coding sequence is TGTGCCAGCAGCTTAGTGTCTGGAAACACCATATATTTT. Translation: CASSLVSGNTIYF.

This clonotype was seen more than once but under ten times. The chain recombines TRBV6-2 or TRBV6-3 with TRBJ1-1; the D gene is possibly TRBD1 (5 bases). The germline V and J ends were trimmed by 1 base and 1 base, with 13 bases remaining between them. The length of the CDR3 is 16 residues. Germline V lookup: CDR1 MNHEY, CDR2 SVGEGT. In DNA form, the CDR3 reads TGTGCCAGCAGTTACTTTCCGGGACGACCGAACACTGAAGCTTTCTTT. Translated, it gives CASSYFPGRPNTEAFF.

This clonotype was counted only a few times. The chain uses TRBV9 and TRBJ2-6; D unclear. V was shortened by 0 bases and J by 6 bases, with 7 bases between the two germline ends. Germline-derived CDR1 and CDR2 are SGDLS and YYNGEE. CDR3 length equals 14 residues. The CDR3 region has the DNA TGTGCCAGCAGCGTAGATGGTCCGGCCAACGTCCTGACTTTC. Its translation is CASSVDGPANVLTF.